This T cell receptor (beta chain) was captured in a study of control samples from healthy donors and cancer patients. The table came from immunoSEQ multiplex PCR; TCRdb's copy has only in-frame clones and leaves some out. The sample has about 100,000 clones; about 82% are singletons. Germline V lookup: CDR1 SGHRS, CDR2 YFSETQ. There are 12 residues in the CDR3. The germline V and J ends were trimmed by 4 bases and 9 bases, with 10 bases remaining between them. Material for sequencing was blood. V and J are TRBV5-1 and TRBJ2-2, with D unresolved. The TCR originated in a man aged 25-45 years in good health. The DNA of the CDR3 is TGCGCCAGCAGCCACGATGGACGGGAGCTGTTTTTT. Its translation: CASSHDGRELFF.